This TCR beta chain was found in a study of blood T cell repertoires in COVID-19. About the research overall: Collection of acute and convalescent COVID-19 samples took place in the United States, Italy and Spain. In each case, the material was cDNA or gDNA derived from T cells, B-cell-depleted T cells, or PBMCs.

Germline CDR1 and CDR2: SNHLY and FYNNEI. Trimming removed 7 bases from V and 0 bases from J; junction bases left unmatched: 13. This CDR3 spans 18 amino acids. Original processing methods: Reference gene primers were amplified, and this amplification served to estimate nucleated cell counts. TCRdb keeps only in-frame clones here, not all; method: immunoSEQ multiplex PCR. The V and J calls and clone size are taken from that table; D and trimming were inferred from the DNA. The sample contains more than 150,000 clones, over 70% of which appear only once. This sequence originates from a man between 60 and 75 years old with acute or convalescent COVID-19. The chain employs TRBV2 and TRBJ2-1; TRBD2 matches 9 bases. Input material: peripheral blood. CDR3 amino acids: CASTKSLGLAGSYNEQFF. The CDR3 DNA reads TGTGCCAGCACCAAAAGTCTGGGACTAGCAGGCTCCTACAATGAGCAGTTCTTC. The full variable domain, rest sourced from reference TRBV2 and TRBJ2-1, is EPEVTQTPSHQVTQMGQEVILRCVPISNHLYFYWYRQILGQKVEFLVSFYNNEISEKSEIFDDQFSVERPDGSNFTLKIRSTKLEDSAMYFCASTKSLGLAGSYNEQFFGPGTRLTVL.